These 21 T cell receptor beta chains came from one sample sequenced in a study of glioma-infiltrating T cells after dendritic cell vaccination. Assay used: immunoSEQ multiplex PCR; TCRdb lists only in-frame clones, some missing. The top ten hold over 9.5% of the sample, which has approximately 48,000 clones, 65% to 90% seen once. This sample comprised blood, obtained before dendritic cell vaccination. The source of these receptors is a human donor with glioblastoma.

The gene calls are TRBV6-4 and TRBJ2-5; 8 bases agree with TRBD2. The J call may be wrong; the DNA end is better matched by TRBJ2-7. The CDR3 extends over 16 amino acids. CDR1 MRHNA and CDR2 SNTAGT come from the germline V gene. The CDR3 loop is CASRAGGLFSSYEQYF. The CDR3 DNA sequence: TGTGCCAGCAGGGCGGGGGGACTGTTTAGCTCCTACGAGCAGTACTTC.

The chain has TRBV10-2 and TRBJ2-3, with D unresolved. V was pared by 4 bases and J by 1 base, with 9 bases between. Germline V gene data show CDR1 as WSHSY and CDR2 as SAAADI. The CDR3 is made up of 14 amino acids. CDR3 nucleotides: TGCGCCAGCAGTGCCCCCGAGGGCACAGATACGCAGTATTTT. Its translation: CASSAPEGTDTQYF.

The CDR3 protein is CASSQEVPATGTTEAFF. CDR3 sequence (DNA): TGCGCCAGCAGCCAAGAGGTCCCCGCGACAGGGACCACTGAAGCTTTCTTT. The rearrangement joins TRBV4-3 to TRBJ1-1; 7 bases are a match to TRBD1. The V gene end was trimmed by 0 bases and the J gene end by 4 bases; junction bases not matched to a gene: 11. CDR1 is LGHNA, CDR2 YSLEER, per germline. This CDR3 contains 17 residues.

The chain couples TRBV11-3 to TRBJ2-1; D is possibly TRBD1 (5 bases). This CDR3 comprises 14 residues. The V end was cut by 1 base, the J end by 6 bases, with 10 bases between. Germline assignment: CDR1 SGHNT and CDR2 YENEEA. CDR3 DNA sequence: TGTGCCAGCAGCTTAGGGGGCACCCTCAATGAGCAGTTCTTC. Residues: CASSLGGTLNEQFF.

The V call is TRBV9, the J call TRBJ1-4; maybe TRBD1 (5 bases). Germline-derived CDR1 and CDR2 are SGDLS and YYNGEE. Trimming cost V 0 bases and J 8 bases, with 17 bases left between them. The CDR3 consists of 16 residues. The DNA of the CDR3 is TGTGCCAGCAGCGTAGCTGGGGCAGGAATGGGCGAAAAACTGTTTTTT. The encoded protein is CASSVAGAGMGEKLFF.

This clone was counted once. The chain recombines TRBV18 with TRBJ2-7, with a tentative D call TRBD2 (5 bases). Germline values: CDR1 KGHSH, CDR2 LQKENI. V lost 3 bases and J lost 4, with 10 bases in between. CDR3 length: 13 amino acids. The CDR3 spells CASSPGVQYEQYF. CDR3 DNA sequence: TGTGCCAGCTCACCGGGAGTTCAATACGAGCAGTACTTC.

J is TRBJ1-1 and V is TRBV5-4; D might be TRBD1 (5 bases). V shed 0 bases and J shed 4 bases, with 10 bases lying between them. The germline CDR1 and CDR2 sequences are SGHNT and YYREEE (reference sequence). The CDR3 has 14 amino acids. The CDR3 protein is CASSLVLGGTEAFF. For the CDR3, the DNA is TGTGCCAGCAGCTTGGTGTTGGGGGGCACTGAAGCTTTCTTT.

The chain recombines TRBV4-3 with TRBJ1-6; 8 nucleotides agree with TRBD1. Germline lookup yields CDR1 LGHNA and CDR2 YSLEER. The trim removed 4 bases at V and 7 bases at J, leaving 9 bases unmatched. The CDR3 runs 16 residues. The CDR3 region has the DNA TGCGCCAGCAGCCCTCGCCAGGGGGCGGGAAATTCACCCCTCCACTTT. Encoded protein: CASSPRQGAGNSPLHF.

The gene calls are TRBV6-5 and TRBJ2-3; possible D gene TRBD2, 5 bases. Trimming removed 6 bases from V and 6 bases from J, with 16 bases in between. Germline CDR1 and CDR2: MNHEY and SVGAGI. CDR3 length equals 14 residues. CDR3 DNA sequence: TGTGCCAGCAGGAAAAGACTGAGCGGCGATACGCAGTATTTT. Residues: CASRKRLSGDTQYF.

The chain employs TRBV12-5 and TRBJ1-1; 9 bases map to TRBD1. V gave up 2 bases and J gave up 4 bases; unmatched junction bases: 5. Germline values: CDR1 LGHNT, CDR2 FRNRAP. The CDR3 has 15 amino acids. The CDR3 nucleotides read TGTGCTAGTGGTTTGAAGGGACAGGGCGGCACTGAAGCTTTCTTT. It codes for CASGLKGQGGTEAFF. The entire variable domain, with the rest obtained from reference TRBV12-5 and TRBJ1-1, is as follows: DARVTQTPRHKVTEMGQEVTMRCQPILGHNTVFWYRQTMMQGLELLAYFRNRAPLDDSGMPKDRFSAEMPDATLATLKIQPSEPRDSAVYFCASGLKGQGGTEAFFGQGTRLTVV.

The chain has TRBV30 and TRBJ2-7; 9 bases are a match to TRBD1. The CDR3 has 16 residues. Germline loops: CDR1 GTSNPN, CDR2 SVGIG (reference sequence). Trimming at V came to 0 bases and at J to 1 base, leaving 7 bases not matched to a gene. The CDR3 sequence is CAWSVTDRGLSYEQYF. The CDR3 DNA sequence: TGTGCCTGGAGTGTAACGGACAGGGGCCTATCCTACGAGCAGTACTTC.

As DNA, the CDR3 is TGTGCCACCAGCAGAGGCAGTTTTGACTACACCTTC. This translates into CATSRGSFDYTF. The chain carries TRBV15 and TRBJ1-2; D gene uncertain. V lost 1 base to trimming and J lost 10 bases, with 10 bases between them. CDR1 LNHNV and CDR2 YYDKDF come from the germline V gene (reference sequence). The CDR3 has 12 residues.

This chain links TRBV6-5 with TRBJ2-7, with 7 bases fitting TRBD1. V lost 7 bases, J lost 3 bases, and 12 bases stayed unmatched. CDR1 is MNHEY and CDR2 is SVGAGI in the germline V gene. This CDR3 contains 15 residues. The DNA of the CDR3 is TGTGCCAGCAAGCCCCGGGACAGCCACGTCTACGAGCAGTACTTC. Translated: CASKPRDSHVYEQYF.

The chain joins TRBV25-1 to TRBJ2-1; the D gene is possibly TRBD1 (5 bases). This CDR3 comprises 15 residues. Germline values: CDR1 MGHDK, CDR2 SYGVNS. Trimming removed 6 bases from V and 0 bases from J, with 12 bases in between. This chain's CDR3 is CASSGYRSSYNEQFF. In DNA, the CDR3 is TGTGCCAGCAGCGGTTACAGGAGCTCCTACAATGAGCAGTTCTTC.

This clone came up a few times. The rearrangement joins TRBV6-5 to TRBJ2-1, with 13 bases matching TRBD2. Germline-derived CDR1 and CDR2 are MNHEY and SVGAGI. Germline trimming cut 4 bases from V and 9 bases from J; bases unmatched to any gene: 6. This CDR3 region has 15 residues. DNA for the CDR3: TGTGCCAGCAGTTCCGGGACTAGCGGGGCGGCTGAGCAGTTCTTC. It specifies CASSSGTSGAAEQFF.

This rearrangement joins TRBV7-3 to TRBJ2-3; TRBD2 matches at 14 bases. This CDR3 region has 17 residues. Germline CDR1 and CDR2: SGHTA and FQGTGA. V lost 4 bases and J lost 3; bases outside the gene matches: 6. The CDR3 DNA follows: TGTGCCAGCAGCTGGGGACTAGCGGGAGTTGGAACAGATACGCAGTATTTT. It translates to CASSWGLAGVGTDTQYF.

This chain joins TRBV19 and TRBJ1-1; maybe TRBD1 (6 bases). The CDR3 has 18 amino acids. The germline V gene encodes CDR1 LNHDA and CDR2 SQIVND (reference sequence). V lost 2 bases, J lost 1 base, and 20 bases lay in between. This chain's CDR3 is CASSIRGGSGRANTEAFF. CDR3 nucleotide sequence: TGTGCCAGTAGTATACGTGGGGGCTCCGGACGGGCGAACACTGAAGCTTTCTTT.

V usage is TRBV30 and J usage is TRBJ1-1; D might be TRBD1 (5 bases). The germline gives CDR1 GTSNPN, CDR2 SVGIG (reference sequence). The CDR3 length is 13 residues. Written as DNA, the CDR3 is TGTGCTCACAACAGGTTACCGAACACTGAAGCTTTCTTT. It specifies CAHNRLPNTEAFF.

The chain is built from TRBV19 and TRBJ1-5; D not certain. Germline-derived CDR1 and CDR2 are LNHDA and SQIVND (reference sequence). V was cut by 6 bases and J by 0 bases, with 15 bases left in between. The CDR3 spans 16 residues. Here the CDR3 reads CASSSIYNYSNQPQHF. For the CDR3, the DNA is TGTGCCAGTAGCAGCATTTACAACTATAGCAATCAGCCCCAGCATTTT.

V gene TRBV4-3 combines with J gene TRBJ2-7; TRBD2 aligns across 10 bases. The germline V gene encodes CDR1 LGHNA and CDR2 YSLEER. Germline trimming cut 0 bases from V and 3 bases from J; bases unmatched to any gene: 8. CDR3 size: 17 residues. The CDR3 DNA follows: TGCGCCAGCAGCCAAGATTCCCCGACTAGCGGGTACTACGAGCAGTACTTC. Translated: CASSQDSPTSGYYEQYF.

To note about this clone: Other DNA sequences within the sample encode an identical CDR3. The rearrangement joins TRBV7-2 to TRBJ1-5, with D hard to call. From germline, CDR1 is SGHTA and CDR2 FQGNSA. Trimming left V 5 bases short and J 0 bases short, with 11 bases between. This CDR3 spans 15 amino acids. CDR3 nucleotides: TGTGCCAGCAGCGGACCGGGATATAGCAATCAGCCCCAGCATTTT. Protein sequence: CASSGPGYSNQPQHF.